A single sample is the source of the 13 T cell receptor beta chains below, sequenced in a study of cytomegalovirus exposure and HLA in healthy donors. The PCR contained 60 Vbeta and 13 Jbeta primers. The protocol was immunoSEQ multiplex PCR, while the TCRdb copy is restricted to in-frame clones and leaves out a portion. In the table there are fewer than 80,000 clones, roughly 70% of which are singletons. The specimen sequenced was PBMCs. The source is a middle-aged man in good health and CMV-seropositive.

This chain uses TRBV19 with TRBJ2-1, with 12 bases lining up with TRBD2. Germline trimming cut 6 bases from V and 0 bases from J; bases unmatched to any gene: 15. Germline V gene lookup returns CDR1 LNHDA and CDR2 SQIVND (reference sequence). The CDR3 runs 20 residues. This CDR3 is CASRPNGASGRGSSYNEQFF. The CDR3 DNA reads as TGTGCCAGTAGACCTAATGGGGCTAGCGGGAGGGGGAGCTCCTACAATGAGCAGTTCTTC.

The chain couples TRBV9 to TRBJ1-4; D may be TRBD1 (6 bases). Looked up from germline, CDR1 is SGDLS and CDR2 is YYNGEE. The CDR3 runs 16 residues. The V end was cut by 0 bases, the J end by 4 bases, with 13 bases between. The CDR3 nucleotides are TGTGCCAGCAGCGTAGGATCGACAGGAGGTAATGAAAAACTGTTTTTT. Protein: CASSVGSTGGNEKLFF.

CDR3 in DNA: TGCGCCAGCAGCCATGGGACAGGGGGTGAAGCTTTCTTT. Translating gives CASSHGTGGEAFF. The rearrangement joins TRBV5-1 to TRBJ1-1; 11 bases fit TRBD1. V gave up 4 bases and J gave up 7 bases; unmatched junction bases: 3. Germline assignment: CDR1 SGHRS and CDR2 YFSETQ. The CDR3 is made up of 13 amino acids.

The gene calls are TRBV5-1 and TRBJ2-5; 10 positions agree with TRBD1. The CDR3 is 15 residues long. V was clipped by 4 bases and J by 2 bases; unmatched bases: 5. CDR1 is SGHRS, CDR2 YFSETQ, per germline. The CDR3 spells CASSMGQGIQETQYF. As DNA, the CDR3 is TGCGCCAGCAGCATGGGACAGGGGATTCAAGAGACCCAGTACTTC. The whole variable domain, filled in from reference TRBV5-1 and TRBJ2-5, reads KAGVTQTPRYLIKTRGQQVTLSCSPISGHRSVSWYQQTPGQGLQFLFEYFSETQRNKGNFPGRFSGRQFSNSRSEMNVSTLELGDSALYLCASSMGQGIQETQYFGPGTRLLVL.

The chain uses TRBV4-2 and TRBJ1-5; unclear D gene. The V gene's germline CDR1 is LGHNA and CDR2 YNFKEQ. V was pared by 8 bases and J by 1 base, with 9 bases between. This CDR3 has 13 amino acids. CDR3 sequence: CASSSVSNQPQHF. In DNA, the CDR3 is TGTGCCAGCTCGAGTGTAAGCAATCAGCCCCAGCATTTT.

The rearrangement uses TRBV5-5 and TRBJ2-5, with a possible D match to TRBD1 (6 bases). There are 13 residues in the CDR3. From germline, CDR1 is SGHKS and CDR2 YYEKEE (reference sequence). The germline V and J ends were trimmed by 6 bases and 2 bases, with 11 bases remaining between them. The DNA of the CDR3 is TGTGCCAGCAACGACAGGAATCAAGAGACCCAGTACTTC. It is translated as CASNDRNQETQYF.

The CDR3 region has the DNA TGTGCCAGCAGTTTAGAGGGTTTCGGAACTAATGAAAAACTGTTTTTT. This gives the protein CASSLEGFGTNEKLFF. The chain uses TRBV27 and TRBJ1-4; D unclear. CDR3 size: 16 residues. Trimming removed 2 bases at V and 1 base at J, with 11 bases between. Germline assignment: CDR1 MNHEY and CDR2 SMNVEV (reference sequence).

The chain joins TRBV27 to TRBJ1-5, with 7 positions matching TRBD1. V dropped 5 bases and J dropped 11; count of bases not matched to a gene: 12. The CDR3 loop spans 14 amino acids. Germline values: CDR1 MNHEY, CDR2 SMNVEV (reference sequence). The DNA for the CDR3 is TGTGCCAGCAGTCCAACCGTGACAGGGATGGCCCAGCATTTT. As protein: CASSPTVTGMAQHF.

J is TRBJ2-3 and V is TRBV14; 15 nucleotides agree with TRBD2. This CDR3 contains 16 residues. CDR1 and CDR2 from the germline V gene are SGHDN and FVKESK. After removal of 1 base from V and 12 bases from J, the junction contained 8 bases not matched to a gene. The CDR3 DNA reads as TGTGCCAGCAGCCAAGCTCATGGACTAGCGGGAGGGGCTCAGTATTTT. As protein: CASSQAHGLAGGAQYF.

The CDR3 sequence: CASSSNRGRGPSYEQYF. In nucleotides, the CDR3 is TGTGCCAGCAGTTCCAACAGAGGCAGGGGCCCATCCTACGAGCAGTACTTC. The chain links TRBV27 to TRBJ2-7; tentative D call: TRBD1 (6 bases). CDR3 length equals 17 residues. V was cut by 4 bases and J by 1 base, with 20 bases left in between. CDR1 and CDR2 from the germline V gene are MNHEY and SMNVEV (reference sequence).

V gene TRBV7-8 combines with J gene TRBJ2-5; tentative D call: TRBD2 (6 bases). This CDR3 has 14 residues. Germline V lookup: CDR1 SGHVS, CDR2 FQNEAQ. Trimming left V 7 bases short and J 2 bases short, with 14 bases between. CDR3 bases: TGTGCCAGCACCCTGGCGGGGTGGCAAGAGACCCAGTACTTC. Translated: CASTLAGWQETQYF.

This chain joins TRBV5-1 and TRBJ2-5; 7 bases align to TRBD1. V gave up 3 bases and J gave up 1 base; unmatched junction bases: 6. CDR3 length: 15 amino acids. CDR1 is SGHRS and CDR2 is YFSETQ in the germline V gene. The CDR3 here is CASSSAGTVQETQYF. For the CDR3, the DNA is TGCGCCAGCAGCTCGGCCGGGACAGTCCAAGAGACCCAGTACTTC.

Only a few counts were recorded for this clone. The J gene is TRBJ1-2, the V gene TRBV28; 7 bases match TRBD1. The CDR3 spans 14 residues. V was pared by 6 bases and J by 6 bases, with 10 bases of the junction left unmatched. CDR1 is MDHEN, CDR2 SYDVKM, per germline. DNA for the CDR3: TGTGCCAGCAGACCCGGGACAGCTATCAATGGCTACACCTTC. This codes for CASRPGTAINGYTF.